This T cell receptor beta chain was sequenced in a study of blood T cell repertoires in COVID-19. Study information: Both acute and convalescent COVID-19 samples were obtained from the United States, Italy and Spain.

Study processing details: From reference gene primer amplification, estimates of nucleated cell counts were derived. Data came from immunoSEQ multiplex PCR; TCRdb stores just in-frame clones and leaves some out. V, J and clone size reflect that table, while D and trimming were determined from the DNA. The profile shows around 310,000 clones, about 90% of them singletons. Residents of about 25 US areas, aged 18 to 89 years, made up the participants. Clinical histories supplied by participants themselves formed the basis of cohort assignment. The source is a woman in her 30s who had recovered from COVID-19. Sequenced: PBMCs or T cells enriched from blood (not recorded which).

The CDR3 protein is CASSTGTGGDTEAFF. As DNA, the CDR3 is TGTGCCAGCTCGACCGGGACAGGGGGAGACACTGAAGCTTTCTTT. The V call is TRBV18, the J call TRBJ1-1, with TRBD1 matching 11 bases. Germline assignment: CDR1 KGHSH and CDR2 LQKENI. The CDR3 length is 15 residues. J was trimmed by 3 bases and V by 6 bases; bases with no gene match: 6.